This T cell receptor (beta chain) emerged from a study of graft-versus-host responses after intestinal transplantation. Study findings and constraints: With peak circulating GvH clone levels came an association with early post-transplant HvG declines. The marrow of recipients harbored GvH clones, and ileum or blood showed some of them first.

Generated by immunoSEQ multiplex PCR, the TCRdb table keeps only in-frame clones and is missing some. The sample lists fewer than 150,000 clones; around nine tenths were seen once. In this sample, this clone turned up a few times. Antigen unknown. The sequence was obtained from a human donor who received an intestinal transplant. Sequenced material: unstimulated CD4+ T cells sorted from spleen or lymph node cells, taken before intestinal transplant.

CDR3 DNA: TGTGCCAGCAGCGCAGGGGCCGTTAATTCACCCCTCCACTTT. It encodes CASSAGAVNSPLHF. This chain uses TRBV9 with TRBJ1-6; perhaps TRBD1 as D (6 bases). Per germline, CDR1 SGDLS and CDR2 YYNGEE. The CDR3 loop spans 14 amino acids. V lost 3 bases, J lost 6 bases, and 10 bases lay in between.